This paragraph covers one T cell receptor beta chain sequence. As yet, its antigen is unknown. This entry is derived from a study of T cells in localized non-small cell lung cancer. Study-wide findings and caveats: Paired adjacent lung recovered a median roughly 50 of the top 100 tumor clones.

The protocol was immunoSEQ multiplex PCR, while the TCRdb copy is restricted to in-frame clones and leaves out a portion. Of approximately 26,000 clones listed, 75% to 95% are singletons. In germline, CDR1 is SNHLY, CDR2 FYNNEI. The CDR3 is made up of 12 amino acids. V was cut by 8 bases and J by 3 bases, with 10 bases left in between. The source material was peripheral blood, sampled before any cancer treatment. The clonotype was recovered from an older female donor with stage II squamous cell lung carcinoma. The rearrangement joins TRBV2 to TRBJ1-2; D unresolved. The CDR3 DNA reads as TGTGCCAGCTCACGGGGATACTATGGCTACACCTTC. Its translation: CASSRGYYGYTF.